The 2 T cell receptor beta chains below come from one sample, sequenced in a study of shared clonotypes between healthy human individuals. Clones were sequenced by immunoSEQ multiplex PCR, and TCRdb holds only the in-frame ones, with some missing. The sample yields 750,000 to 1,000,000 clones, more than 85% seen once. CD45RO-negative, CCR7-selected cells formed the naive CD8 fraction, which excluded terminally differentiated effector memory CD45RA+ cells. Sequenced material: naive CD8+ T cells sorted from blood. All receptors come from a man aged 25-40 years in good health.

The chain links TRBV28 to TRBJ2-3; 8 nucleotides agree with TRBD1. This CDR3 region has 15 residues. CDR1 and CDR2 (germline): MDHEN, SYDVKM. The V and J ends lost 6 bases and 6 bases, in that order; junction bases with no gene match: 11. CDR3 coding DNA: TGTGCCAGCAGCACGGACAGGGAAATTTACGATACGCAGTATTTT. Residues: CASSTDREIYDTQYF. The variable domain in full, completed from reference TRBV28 and TRBJ2-3, reads DVKVTQSSRYLVKRTGEKVFLECVQDMDHENMFWYRQDPGLGLRLIYFSYDVKMKEKGDIPEGYSVSREKKERFSLILESASTNQTSMYLCASSTDREIYDTQYFGPGTRLTVL.

The rearrangement links TRBV6-1 to TRBJ1-1; possibly TRBD1 for D (6 bases). CDR3 length: 15 amino acids. Trimming shortened V by 4 bases and J by 1 base, and 13 bases separated the two germline ends. Germline values: CDR1 MNHNS, CDR2 SASEGT. The CDR3 protein is CASSVQGQGNTEAFF. In nucleotides, the CDR3 is TGTGCCAGCAGTGTCCAGGGGCAGGGGAACACTGAAGCTTTCTTT.